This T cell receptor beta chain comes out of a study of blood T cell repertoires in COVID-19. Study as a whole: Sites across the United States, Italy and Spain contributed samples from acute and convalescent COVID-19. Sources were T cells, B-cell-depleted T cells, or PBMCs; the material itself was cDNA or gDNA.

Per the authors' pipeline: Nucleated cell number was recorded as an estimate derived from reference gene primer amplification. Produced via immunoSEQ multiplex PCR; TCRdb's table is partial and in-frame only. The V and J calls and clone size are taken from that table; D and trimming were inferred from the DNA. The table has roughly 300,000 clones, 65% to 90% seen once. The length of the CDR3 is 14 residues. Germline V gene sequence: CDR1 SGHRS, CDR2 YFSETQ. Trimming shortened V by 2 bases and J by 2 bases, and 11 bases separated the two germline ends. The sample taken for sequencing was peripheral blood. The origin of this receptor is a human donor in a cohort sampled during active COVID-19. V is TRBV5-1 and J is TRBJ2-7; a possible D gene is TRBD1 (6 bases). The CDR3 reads CASSLGQQAYEQYF. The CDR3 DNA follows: TGCGCCAGCAGCTTAGGACAGCAAGCCTACGAGCAGTACTTC. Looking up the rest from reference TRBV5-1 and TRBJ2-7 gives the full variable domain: KAGVTQTPRYLIKTRGQQVTLSCSPISGHRSVSWYQQTPGQGLQFLFEYFSETQRNKGNFPGRFSGRQFSNSRSEMNVSTLELGDSALYLCASSLGQQAYEQYFGPGTRLTVT.